Shown below are 10 T cell receptor beta chains from a single sample sequenced in a study of T cell responses to AZD1222 COVID-19 vaccine. Libraries were prepared by immunoSEQ multiplex PCR; TCRdb keeps only in-frame clonotypes and omits some of them. The sample gives around 140,000 clones, roughly nine tenths of which show up once; roughly 7.6% is in the top ten. The specimen comprised peripheral blood, sampled 28 days after the second dose of the MenACWY control vaccine. The receptors originated from an adult who received the MenACWY meningococcal vaccine as a control.

V usage is TRBV6-1 and J usage is TRBJ1-5; the match to TRBD1 covers 8 bases. Germline V gene sequence: CDR1 MNHNS, CDR2 SASEGT. The CDR3 sequence is 15 residues long. V was pared by 1 base and J by 2 bases, with 1 base of the junction left unmatched. The CDR3 is CASSEVTGGNQPQHF. The CDR3 nucleotides are TGTGCCAGCAGTGAAGTGACAGGGGGCAATCAGCCCCAGCATTTT.

V usage is TRBV6-5 and J usage is TRBJ1-2; D not resolved. This CDR3 comprises 13 residues. In germline, CDR1 is MNHEY, CDR2 SVGAGI. Between the trimmed V and J ends, which lost 3 bases and 1 base, there was a span of 6 bases. The CDR3 spells CASSYLNNYGYTF. The CDR3 DNA reads as TGTGCCAGCAGTTATCTGAATAACTATGGCTACACCTTC.

The V and J genes are TRBV25-1 and TRBJ2-4; 7 bases are shared with TRBD2. From germline, CDR1 is MGHDK and CDR2 SYGVNS. The CDR3 has 15 amino acids. V shed 2 bases, J shed 1 base, and the junction held 2 bases outside the gene matches. The CDR3 spells CASSEHGGAKNIQYF. CDR3 bases: TGTGCCAGCAGTGAACACGGGGGGGCCAAAAACATTCAGTACTTC.

The V gene is TRBV6-6, the J gene TRBJ1-1; no reliable D call. The CDR3 spans 10 residues. With 6 bases removed from V and 5 bases from J, the gap between germline ends came to 4 bases. Germline loops: CDR1 MNHNY, CDR2 SVGAGI (reference sequence). CDR3 amino acids: CASRSTEAFF. CDR3 DNA: TGTGCCAGCAGGAGTACTGAAGCTTTCTTT.

The chain is built from TRBV25-1 and TRBJ1-4, with 7 bases matching TRBD1. Looked up from germline, CDR1 is MGHDK and CDR2 is SYGVNS. J was trimmed by 3 bases and V by 4 bases; bases with no gene match: 5. The CDR3 loop spans 15 amino acids. The CDR3 loop reads CASSAWTGSNEKLFF. CDR3 nucleotide sequence: TGTGCCAGCAGTGCCTGGACAGGCTCTAATGAAAAACTGTTTTTT.

The chain has TRBV9 and TRBJ1-3; TRBD1 matches 10 bases. CDR3 size: 16 residues. The trim removed 3 bases at V and 4 bases at J, leaving 7 bases unmatched. The V gene's germline CDR1 is SGDLS and CDR2 YYNGEE. CDR3 amino acids: CASSDRQGAYGNTIYF. Written as DNA, the CDR3 is TGTGCCAGCAGCGATCGACAGGGGGCCTACGGAAACACCATATATTTT.

The rearrangement joins TRBV3-1 (or the pseudogene TRBV3-2) to TRBJ2-3, with a weak D call TRBD2 (6 bases). The germline V gene has CDR1 LGHDT and CDR2 YNNKEL (reference sequence). The CDR3 is 15 residues long. V was shortened by 0 bases and J by 2 bases, with 9 bases between the two germline ends. DNA for the CDR3: TGTGCCAGCAGCCAAGACGGGGGAAACACAGATACGCAGTATTTT. This translates into CASSQDGGNTDTQYF.

In the case of this clone: At the DNA level, this CDR3 is encoded by other sequences in the same sample as well. The J gene is TRBJ1-3, the V gene TRBV5-1, with TRBD1 identical over 7 bases. The junction had 4 bases not matched to a gene; V was cut back by 3 bases and J by 4 bases. Germline-derived CDR1 and CDR2 are SGHRS and YFSETQ. The CDR3 has 14 residues. CDR3 DNA sequence: TGCGCCAGCAGCTCTGGGACAGTGGGAAACACCATATATTTT. Its protein product is CASSSGTVGNTIYF.

This chain joins TRBV6-5 and TRBJ2-1, with D perhaps given as TRBD1 or TRBD2 (5 bases each). This CDR3 contains 13 residues. The germline V gene encodes CDR1 MNHEY and CDR2 SVGAGI. Trimming removed 1 base at V and 6 bases at J, with 7 bases between. This CDR3 is CASSYLGTNEQFF. Written as DNA, the CDR3 is TGTGCCAGCAGTTACTTAGGGACCAATGAGCAGTTCTTC.

V gene TRBV6-5 combines with J gene TRBJ2-2, with no clear D. The length of the CDR3 is 14 residues. The germline CDR1 and CDR2 sequences are MNHEY and SVGAGI. The ends were cut back, 0 bases at V and 1 base at J, with 3 bases in the middle. The CDR3 nucleotides are TGTGCCAGCAGTTACTCTCGGAACACCGGGGAGCTGTTTTTT. It yields the protein CASSYSRNTGELFF.